Included here is one T cell receptor beta chain sequence, with context. As originally analysed: Nucleated cell number was recorded as an estimate derived from reference gene primer amplification. Produced via immunoSEQ multiplex PCR; TCRdb's table is partial and in-frame only. That table supplies the V and J calls and clone size; D and trimming were determined from the DNA. The table includes about 88,000 clones, 80% to 90% detected once. This CDR3 has 13 amino acids. V lost 0 bases, J lost 7 bases, and 10 bases lay in between. CDR1 SGHRS and CDR2 YFSETQ come from the germline V gene. This sample stems from a study of blood T cell repertoires in COVID-19. Overall study: Acute and convalescent COVID-19 specimens originated in the United States, Italy and Spain.

The chain is built from TRBV5-1 and TRBJ1-1; no definite D call. This receptor was obtained from a woman older than 75 with active COVID-19. The sequencing sample was made of peripheral blood. The DNA for the CDR3 is TGCGCCAGCAGCTTGGGCGGGCCTAATGAAGCTTTCTTT. Translation gives CASSLGGPNEAFF.